This T cell receptor beta chain came from a study of blood T cell repertoires in COVID-19. The CDR3 spans 14 residues. V was shortened by 5 bases and J by 7 bases, with 15 bases between the two germline ends. CDR1 and CDR2 (germline): MNHEY, SVGEGT. The assay was immunoSEQ multiplex PCR, and TCRdb's table has in-frame clones only and misses some. The repertoire includes about 150,000 clones, around 84% of them detected once, and approximately 7.7% sits in the top ten. Participants reported their clinical history, and cohort assignment relied on those reports. This receptor was taken from a woman in her fifties or sixties who had recovered from COVID-19. The chain recombines TRBV6-2 or TRBV6-3 with TRBJ1-5; weak D call: TRBD1 (6 bases). The sample consisted of PBMCs or T cells enriched from blood (not recorded which). The CDR3 here is CASSLRGSRQPQHF. The CDR3 DNA reads TGTGCCAGCAGTCTAAGGGGGTCGCGACAGCCCCAGCATTTT.